Listed below are T cell receptor beta chains from one sample, sequenced in a study of cytomegalovirus exposure and HLA in healthy donors. Sequencing used immunoSEQ multiplex PCR; TCRdb keeps in-frame clones, though not all of them. Of 150,000 to 180,000 clones listed, 80% to 90% are singletons. The source material was PBMCs. These receptors were taken from a man in his late teens or twenties in good health and CMV-seropositive. CDR3s include the opening cysteine and the closing phenylalanine or tryptophan. D genes are given only for firm matches. Clone size is stated in some rows and not others, as once, few, many or a class when expanded.

V	J	size	D	DNA	CDR3
TRBV5-6	TRBJ1-2	-	TRBD1	TGTGCCAGCAGCTTAGGGGGCGGCTACACCTTC	CASSLGGGYTF
TRBV18	TRBJ1-5	few	-	TGTGCCAGCTCACCACCAGAAGGAGGGTCCAATCAGCCCCAGCATTTT	CASSPPEGGSNQPQHF
TRBV4-1	TRBJ2-3	-	-	TGCGCCAGCAGCCCTTTCGGGGTGGGCACAGATACGCAGTATTTT	CASSPFGVGTDTQYF
TRBV18	TRBJ1-3	few	TRBD1	TGTGCCAGCTCACCACGTCTACAGGGGGACTCTGGAAACACCATATATTTT	CASSPRLQGDSGNTIYF
TRBV5-1	TRBJ2-1	-	TRBD2	TGCGCCAGCAGCTCCGGACTAGCGAATGAGCAGTTCTTC	CASSSGLANEQFF
TRBV4-1	TRBJ2-2	-	-	TGCGCCAGCAGCCAGACCGGGTTGGGGGGACCCGGGGAGCTGTTTTTT	CASSQTGLGGPGELFF
TRBV2	TRBJ1-2	-	TRBD1	TGTGCCAGCAGTGTACAGGGGGCCAACTATGGCTACACCTTC	CASSVQGANYGYTF
TRBV5-8	TRBJ1-5	once	TRBD1	TGTGCCAGCAGCTGGTCCCGGGACAGTAGCAATCAGCCCCAGCATTTT	CASSWSRDSSNQPQHF
TRBV4-1	TRBJ2-7	-	-	TGCGCCAGCAGCCAAGACGCAGGGGCCTACGAGCAGTACTTC	CASSQDAGAYEQYF
TRBV4-3	TRBJ2-1	-	-	TGCGCCAGCAGCCAAGAAGAGACAGTCTACAATGAGCAGTTCTTC	CASSQEETVYNEQFF
TRBV6-6	TRBJ2-1	-	TRBD2	TGTGCCAGCAGTTACGGCGGGGGGGCCGGTGAGCAGTTCTTC	CASSYGGGAGEQFF
TRBV30	TRBJ2-7	-	-	TGTGCCTGGAATGACGGGAGTAGGTACGAGCAGTACTTC	CAWNDGSRYEQYF
TRBV6-4	TRBJ2-7	-	-	TGTGCCAGCAGTGTCCCCGCTAGCGAGGTTTTCGAGCAGTACTTC	CASSVPASEVFEQYF
TRBV5-1	TRBJ2-7	-	TRBD1	TGCGCCAGCAGCTTGGCGACAGGGACCTACGAGCAGTACTTC	CASSLATGTYEQYF
TRBV29-1	TRBJ2-1	-	-	TGCAGCGTGTTACAGGCATCTGAGCAGTTCTTC	CSVLQASEQFF
TRBV10-3	TRBJ1-2	few	-	TGTGCCATCAGTACAGTGGGAGGGAGTGGCTACACCTTC	CAISTVGGSGYTF
TRBV6-5	TRBJ1-6	few	TRBD1	TGCGCGACAGGGGTGTATTCACCCCTCCACTTT	CATGVYSPLHF
TRBV10-3	TRBJ1-1	-	-	TGTGCCATCAGTGAGCGGTTTGGTACTGAAGCTTTCTTT	CAISERFGTEAFF
TRBV29-1	TRBJ2-1	once	TRBD2	TGCAGCACGACTAGCCCCTGGGTAAATGAGCAGTTCTTC	CSTTSPWVNEQFF
TRBV6-5	TRBJ1-5	-	-	TGTGCCAGCAGTTACTCGTTTATGAGTCAGCCCCAGCATTTT	CASSYSFMSQPQHF
TRBV19	TRBJ1-1	-	-	TGTGCCAGCTTCCGGGCGGGAGGAGCGGTTACTGAAGCTTTCTTT	CASFRAGGAVTEAFF
TRBV7-3	TRBJ2-5	-	-	TGTGCCAGCAGCCCGGGACTTTTGGGGACCCAGTACTTC	CASSPGLLGTQYF
TRBV7-2	TRBJ2-5	-	-	TGTGCCAGCAGCTTAGTTAGTTTGGAGACCCAGTACTTC	CASSLVSLETQYF
TRBV18	TRBJ2-2	-	-	TGTGCCAGCTCACCACCGATTTCAGGGGTGTCCGGGGAGCTGTTTTTT	CASSPPISGVSGELFF
TRBV6-6	TRBJ1-2	-	-	TGTGCCAGCAGTTACTCGGGACAAGACGGCTATGGCTACACCTTC	CASSYSGQDGYGYTF
TRBV2	TRBJ1-2	-	-	TGTGCCAGCCGGAGCCCCCGGGACTCTAGGGGCTACACCTTC	CASRSPRDSRGYTF
TRBV29-1	TRBJ1-2	-	-	TGCAGCGTTGTAGACCCTAGTCGAAACTATGGCTACACCTTC	CSVVDPSRNYGYTF
TRBV5-1	TRBJ2-6	-	TRBD1	TGCGCCAGCAGCTTGGGGGGACAGCTACTAGCTGGGGCCAACGTCCTGACTTTC	CASSLGGQLLAGANVLTF
TRBV7-2	TRBJ2-3	-	TRBD2	TGTGCCAGCAGCTTAGTACTAGCGGGGGGCACAGATACGCAGTATTTT	CASSLVLAGGTDTQYF